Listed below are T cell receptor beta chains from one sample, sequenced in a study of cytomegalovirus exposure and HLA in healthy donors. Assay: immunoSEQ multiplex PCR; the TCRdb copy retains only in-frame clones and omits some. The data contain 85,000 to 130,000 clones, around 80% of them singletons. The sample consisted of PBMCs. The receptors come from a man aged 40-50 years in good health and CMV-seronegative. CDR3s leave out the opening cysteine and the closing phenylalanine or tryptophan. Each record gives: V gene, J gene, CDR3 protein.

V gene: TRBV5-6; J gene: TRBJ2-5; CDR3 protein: ASRFGTGGQETQY
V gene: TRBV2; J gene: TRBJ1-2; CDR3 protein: ASTPTGVASGYT
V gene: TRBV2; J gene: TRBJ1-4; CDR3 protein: ASRDGWTAFNEKLF
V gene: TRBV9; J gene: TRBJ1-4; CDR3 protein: ASSVGTNEKLF
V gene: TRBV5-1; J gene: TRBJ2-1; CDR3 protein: ASSWRGGQSSSYNEQF
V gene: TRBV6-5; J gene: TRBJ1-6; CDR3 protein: AGATQLNSPLH
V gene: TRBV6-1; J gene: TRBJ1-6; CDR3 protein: ASREYRDSPLH
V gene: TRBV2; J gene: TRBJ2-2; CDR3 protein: ASRDRETGELF
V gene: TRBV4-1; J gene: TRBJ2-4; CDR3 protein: ASSQGADSNKNIQY
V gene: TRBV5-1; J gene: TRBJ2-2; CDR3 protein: ASSLAAFGELF
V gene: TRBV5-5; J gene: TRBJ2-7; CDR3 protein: ASSAGTGYYEQY
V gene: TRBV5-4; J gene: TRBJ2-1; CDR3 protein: ASSFLSGSYNEQF
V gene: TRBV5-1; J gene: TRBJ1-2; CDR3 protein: ASSFTGGYGYT
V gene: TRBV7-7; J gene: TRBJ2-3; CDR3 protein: ASSPLLAGGPTDTQY
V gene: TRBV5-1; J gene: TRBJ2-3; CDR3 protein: ASSSLAGGPDTQY
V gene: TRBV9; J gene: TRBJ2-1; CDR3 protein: ASSVGEGVYNEQF
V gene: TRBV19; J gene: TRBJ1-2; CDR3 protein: ASRTGQLRGYT
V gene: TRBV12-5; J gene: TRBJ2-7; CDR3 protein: ASGLGGRPSYEQY
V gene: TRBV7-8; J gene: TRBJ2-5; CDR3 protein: ASSLEASQETQY
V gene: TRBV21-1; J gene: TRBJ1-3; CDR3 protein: ASSNHRFSGNTIY
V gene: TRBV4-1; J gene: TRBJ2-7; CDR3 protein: ASSQVAGSYAQY
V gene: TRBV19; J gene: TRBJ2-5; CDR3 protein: ASSNLAGRGETQY
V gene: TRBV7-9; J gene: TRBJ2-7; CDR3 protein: ASSPLDRVFEQY
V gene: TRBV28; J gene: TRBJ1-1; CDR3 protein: ASSLSVNTEAF
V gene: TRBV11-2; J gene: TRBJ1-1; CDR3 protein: ASSFRGDGTEAF
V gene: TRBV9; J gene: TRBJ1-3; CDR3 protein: ASSVDSRYSGNTIY
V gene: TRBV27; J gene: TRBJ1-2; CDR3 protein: ASSLGRNNYGYT
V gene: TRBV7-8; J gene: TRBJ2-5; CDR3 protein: ASSLGGGLETQY
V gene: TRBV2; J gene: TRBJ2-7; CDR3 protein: ASRVDRGGGVVYEQY
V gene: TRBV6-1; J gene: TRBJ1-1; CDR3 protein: ASSERQGTEAF
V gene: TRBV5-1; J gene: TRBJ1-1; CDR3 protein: ASSTNHRGPTEAF
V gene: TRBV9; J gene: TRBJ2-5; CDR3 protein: ASSVTDRIETQY